These T cell receptor beta chains were read from a single sample in a study of T cells in Graves' hyperthyroidism and ophthalmopathy. MiXCR, run by TCRdb on the multiplex PCR reads, gives a single entry per CDR3 protein. The sample has 150,000 or so distinct CDR3 sequences, around 20% seen once. The specimen sequenced was blood. These receptors were taken from a woman between 50 and 59 years old with Graves' hyperthyroidism that later progressed to Graves' ophthalmopathy. CDR3s include the opening cysteine and the closing phenylalanine or tryptophan. The D gene is left open where the match is weak. Clone sizes are given selectively: once, few, many, or a class where the clone is expanded.

D gene: TRBD1; V gene: TRBV30; clone size: few; J gene: TRBJ1-2; CDR3 DNA: TGTGCCTGGAGTGTGACAGGACAGGGGGCGTCGGGATATGGCTACACCTTC; CDR3 protein: CAWSVTGQGASGYGYTF
D gene: .; V gene: TRBV28; clone size: few; J gene: TRBJ2-1; CDR3 DNA: TGTGCCAGCAGTCCGGGGCCCCTGGGGGATGAGCAGTTCTTC; CDR3 protein: CASSPGPLGDEQFF
D gene: .; V gene: TRBV6-2/TRBV6-3; clone size: .; J gene: TRBJ2-2; CDR3 DNA: TGTGCCAGCAGACCCAGGGCCCCTGGGGAGCTGTTTTTT; CDR3 protein: CASRPRAPGELFF
D gene: .; V gene: TRBV28; clone size: many; J gene: TRBJ2-1; CDR3 DNA: TGTGCCAGCAGTTTAGTGGTGCATGGGCAGTTCTTC; CDR3 protein: CASSLVVHGQFF
D gene: .; V gene: TRBV9; clone size: .; J gene: TRBJ2-2; CDR3 DNA: TGTGCCAGCAGCCCCCACGACACCGGGGAGCTGTTTTTT; CDR3 protein: CASSPHDTGELFF
D gene: .; V gene: TRBV10-2; clone size: .; J gene: TRBJ1-1; CDR3 DNA: TGCGCCAGCACTCAATGGGCAGGCACTGAAGCTTTCTTT; CDR3 protein: CASTQWAGTEAFF
D gene: TRBD1; V gene: TRBV6-1; clone size: many; J gene: TRBJ1-5; CDR3 DNA: TGTGCCAGCAGCCTGGACAGGGTGATCAATCAGCCCCAGCATTTT; CDR3 protein: CASSLDRVINQPQHF
D gene: .; V gene: TRBV28; clone size: many; J gene: TRBJ1-4; CDR3 DNA: TGTGCCAGCAGTTTAACAGGTGTCTATTCGGGAAAACTGTTTTTT; CDR3 protein: CASSLTGVYSGKLFF
D gene: .; V gene: TRBV7-8; clone size: .; J gene: TRBJ1-1; CDR3 DNA: TGTGCCAGCAGCTTCGGCCGCGAACCGAACACTGAAGCTTTCTTT; CDR3 protein: CASSFGREPNTEAFF
D gene: TRBD2; V gene: TRBV20-1; clone size: many; J gene: TRBJ2-5; CDR3 DNA: TGCAGTGCTAGACCAACCCTAGCGGGAGGGTTAGAGACCCAGTACTTC; CDR3 protein: CSARPTLAGGLETQYF
D gene: .; V gene: TRBV4-2; clone size: .; J gene: TRBJ1-1; CDR3 DNA: TGTGCCAGCAGCGGGGGGGGTACTGAAGCTTTCTTT; CDR3 protein: CASSGGGTEAFF
D gene: TRBD2; V gene: TRBV20-1; clone size: .; J gene: TRBJ2-7; CDR3 DNA: TGCAGTGCTAGACCCGGACTAGCGGAGTCACCCTACGAGCAGTACTTC; CDR3 protein: CSARPGLAESPYEQYF
D gene: TRBD2; V gene: TRBV28; clone size: once; J gene: TRBJ2-5; CDR3 DNA: TGTGCCAGCAGTTCCCGGGGTAGCGGGAGGTTAGAGACCCAGTACTTC; CDR3 protein: CASSSRGSGRLETQYF
D gene: .; V gene: TRBV19; clone size: few; J gene: TRBJ2-1; CDR3 DNA: TGTGCCAGTAGTGTGGGAGTGAACAATGAGCAGTTCTTC; CDR3 protein: CASSVGVNNEQFF
D gene: .; V gene: TRBV24-1; clone size: few; J gene: TRBJ2-5; CDR3 DNA: TGTGCCACCAGTGATTTGGGCAGGGGCGAGACCCAGTACTTC; CDR3 protein: CATSDLGRGETQYF
D gene: TRBD1; V gene: TRBV12-3/TRBV12-4; clone size: once; J gene: TRBJ1-2; CDR3 DNA: TGTGCCAGCAGTTCTCCCCCCAGGGGGCCTAACTACACCTTC; CDR3 protein: CASSSPPRGPNYTF
D gene: .; V gene: TRBV19; clone size: once; J gene: TRBJ1-5; CDR3 DNA: TGTGCCAGTAGTACACAGGGAGTGAATCAGCCCCAGCATTTT; CDR3 protein: CASSTQGVNQPQHF
D gene: .; V gene: TRBV20-1; clone size: .; J gene: TRBJ2-7; CDR3 DNA: TGCAGTGCTAGAGATCGAATAGGACAGCCCTACGAGCAGTACTTC; CDR3 protein: CSARDRIGQPYEQYF
D gene: TRBD2; V gene: TRBV29-1; clone size: .; J gene: TRBJ2-1; CDR3 DNA: TGCAGCGTTGAAATAAGCGGGAGCTACAATGAGCAGTTCTTC; CDR3 protein: CSVEISGSYNEQFF
D gene: TRBD1; V gene: TRBV27; clone size: few; J gene: TRBJ2-1; CDR3 DNA: TGTGCCAGCAGACTCCAGGGGGCTGCGGGCAATGAGCAGTTCTTC; CDR3 protein: CASRLQGAAGNEQFF
D gene: .; V gene: TRBV20-1; clone size: many; J gene: TRBJ1-1; CDR3 DNA: TGCAGTGCTCGTAGCGCCGGACCCTCAAGGATGAACACTGAAGCTTTCTTT; CDR3 protein: CSARSAGPSRMNTEAFF
D gene: TRBD2; V gene: TRBV6-5; clone size: few; J gene: TRBJ2-1; CDR3 DNA: TGTGCCAGCAGTTACTCCCTCACGGGACTAGCGGGAGGGGAAAACAATGAGCAGTTCTTC; CDR3 protein: CASSYSLTGLAGGENNEQFF
D gene: .; V gene: TRBV20-1; clone size: many; J gene: TRBJ1-6; CDR3 DNA: TGCAGTGCTAGAGAGGGGCAGCAGATGTCACCCCTCCACTTT; CDR3 protein: CSAREGQQMSPLHF
D gene: TRBD1; V gene: TRBV2; clone size: many; J gene: TRBJ2-4; CDR3 DNA: TGTGCCAGCAGCCGCGGTACAGGGGGAAAAAACATTCAGTACTTC; CDR3 protein: CASSRGTGGKNIQYF
D gene: .; V gene: TRBV6-1; clone size: many; J gene: TRBJ2-7; CDR3 DNA: TGTGCCAGCAGTGCTCCGACAGTTCCCCTCTCCAGCGAGCAGTACTTC; CDR3 protein: CASSAPTVPLSSEQYF
D gene: .; V gene: TRBV5-1; clone size: many; J gene: TRBJ2-4; CDR3 DNA: TGCGCCAGCAGGGGACACCGAGGCATTCAGTACTTC; CDR3 protein: CASRGHRGIQYF
D gene: .; V gene: TRBV30; clone size: many; J gene: TRBJ2-1; CDR3 DNA: TGTGCCTGGAGGAGGCAGGACTCCTACAATGAGCAGTTCTTC; CDR3 protein: CAWRRQDSYNEQFF
D gene: .; V gene: TRBV27; clone size: many; J gene: TRBJ2-7; CDR3 DNA: TGTGCCAGCAGTCGAGCTAGGACCTCCTACGAGCAGTACTTC; CDR3 protein: CASSRARTSYEQYF
D gene: .; V gene: TRBV28; clone size: many; J gene: TRBJ2-7; CDR3 DNA: TGTGCCAGCAGTCCGAACCGGGGCTACGAGCAGTACTTC; CDR3 protein: CASSPNRGYEQYF
D gene: TRBD1; V gene: TRBV7-8; clone size: many; J gene: TRBJ1-2; CDR3 DNA: TGTGCCAGCAGCTTAAGACAGGGGGCGAGGGATGGCTACACCTTC; CDR3 protein: CASSLRQGARDGYTF
D gene: .; V gene: TRBV9; clone size: few; J gene: TRBJ2-2; CDR3 DNA: TGTGCCAGCAGCTTCGGGACATATAACACCGGGGAGCTGTTTTTT; CDR3 protein: CASSFGTYNTGELFF
D gene: .; V gene: TRBV28; clone size: .; J gene: TRBJ1-1; CDR3 DNA: TGTGCCAGCGCCTCTCCTGCTTTCTTT; CDR3 protein: CASASPAFF
D gene: .; V gene: TRBV28; clone size: .; J gene: TRBJ1-3; CDR3 DNA: TGTGCCAGCATACCCATGAACTCTGGAAACACCATATATTTT; CDR3 protein: CASIPMNSGNTIYF
D gene: .; V gene: TRBV28; clone size: .; J gene: TRBJ2-3; CDR3 DNA: TGTGCCAGCAGTTTCCAGATCCCTAGCACAGATACGCAGTATTTT; CDR3 protein: CASSFQIPSTDTQYF
D gene: .; V gene: TRBV6-1; clone size: few; J gene: TRBJ1-5; CDR3 DNA: TGTGCCAGCAGTTCCCCCGGGGCGGACAATCAGCCCCAGCATTTT; CDR3 protein: CASSSPGADNQPQHF
D gene: .; V gene: TRBV9; clone size: .; J gene: TRBJ1-5; CDR3 DNA: TGTGCCAGCAGCGCCCGAGGGAGCAATCAGCCCCAGCATTTT; CDR3 protein: CASSARGSNQPQHF
D gene: .; V gene: TRBV2; clone size: .; J gene: TRBJ2-3; CDR3 DNA: TGTGCCAGCAGTGAACAGGGCCTACGTACAGATACGCAGTATTTT; CDR3 protein: CASSEQGLRTDTQYF
D gene: .; V gene: TRBV10-3; clone size: many; J gene: TRBJ2-5; CDR3 DNA: TGTGCCATCAGTGACGGTCAAGAGACCCAGTACTTC; CDR3 protein: CAISDGQETQYF
D gene: .; V gene: TRBV2; clone size: many; J gene: TRBJ2-5; CDR3 DNA: TGTGCCAGCAGCAGTCTCCCAGAGACCCAGTACTTC; CDR3 protein: CASSSLPETQYF
D gene: TRBD2; V gene: TRBV10-2; clone size: many; J gene: TRBJ2-3; CDR3 DNA: TGCGCCAGCGCGACTAGCGGGAAGAAAGATACGCAGTATTTT; CDR3 protein: CASATSGKKDTQYF
D gene: TRBD2; V gene: TRBV6-6; clone size: .; J gene: TRBJ2-1; CDR3 DNA: TGTGCCAGCAGGAAACTTCAATTCCTAGCGGGAGTTAACAATGAGCAGTTCTTC; CDR3 protein: CASRKLQFLAGVNNEQFF